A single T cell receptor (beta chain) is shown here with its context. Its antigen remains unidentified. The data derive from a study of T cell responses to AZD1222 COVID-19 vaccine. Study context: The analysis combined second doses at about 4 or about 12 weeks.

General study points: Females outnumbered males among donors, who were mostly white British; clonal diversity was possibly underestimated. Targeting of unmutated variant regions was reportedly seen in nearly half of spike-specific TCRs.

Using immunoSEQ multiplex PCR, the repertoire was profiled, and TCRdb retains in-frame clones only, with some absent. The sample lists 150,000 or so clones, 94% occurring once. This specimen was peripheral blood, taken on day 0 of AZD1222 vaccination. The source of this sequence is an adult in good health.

For the CDR3, the DNA is TGTGCCAGCCATCAGGGGCAGGTCACCGGGGAGCTGTTTTTT. Amino acid sequence: CASHQGQVTGELFF. The chain carries TRBV7-9 and TRBJ2-2, with D maybe TRBD1 (6 bases). V was shortened by 8 bases and J by 4 bases, with 14 bases between the two germline ends. The CDR3 is 14 amino acids. Germline loops: CDR1 SEHNR, CDR2 FQNEAQ (reference sequence).